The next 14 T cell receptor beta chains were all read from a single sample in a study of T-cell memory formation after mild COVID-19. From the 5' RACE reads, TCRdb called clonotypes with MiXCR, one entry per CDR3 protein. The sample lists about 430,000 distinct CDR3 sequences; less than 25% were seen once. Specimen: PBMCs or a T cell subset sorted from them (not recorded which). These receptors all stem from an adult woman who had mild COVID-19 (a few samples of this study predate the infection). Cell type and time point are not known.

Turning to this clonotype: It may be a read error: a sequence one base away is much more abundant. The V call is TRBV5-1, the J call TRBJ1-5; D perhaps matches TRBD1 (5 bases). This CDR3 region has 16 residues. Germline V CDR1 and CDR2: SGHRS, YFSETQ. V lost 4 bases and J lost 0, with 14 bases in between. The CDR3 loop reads CASSVPGSYSNQPQHF. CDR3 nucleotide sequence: TGCGCCAGCAGCGTCCCAGGGAGCTATAGCAATCAGCCCCAGCATTTT. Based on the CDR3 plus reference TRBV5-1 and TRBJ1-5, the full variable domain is KAGVTQTPRYLIKTRGQQVTLSCSPISGHRSVSWYQQTPGQGLQFLFEYFSETQRNKGNFPGRFSGRQFSNSRSEMNVSTLELGDSALYLCASSVPGSYSNQPQHFGDGTRLSIL.

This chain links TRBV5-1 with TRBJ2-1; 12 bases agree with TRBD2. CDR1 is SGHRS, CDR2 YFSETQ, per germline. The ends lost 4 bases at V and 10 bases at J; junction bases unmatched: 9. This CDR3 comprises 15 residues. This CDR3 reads CASSTGLAGFPEQFF. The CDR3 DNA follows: TGCGCCAGCAGCACCGGACTAGCGGGATTTCCGGAGCAGTTCTTC.

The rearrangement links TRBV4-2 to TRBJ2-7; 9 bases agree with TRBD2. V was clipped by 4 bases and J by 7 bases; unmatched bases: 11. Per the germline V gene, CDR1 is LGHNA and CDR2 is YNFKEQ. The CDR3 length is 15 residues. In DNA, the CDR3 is TGTGCCAGCAGCCGCTTAGCGGGGGAGGCCAAGGAGCAGTACTTC. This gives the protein CASSRLAGEAKEQYF.

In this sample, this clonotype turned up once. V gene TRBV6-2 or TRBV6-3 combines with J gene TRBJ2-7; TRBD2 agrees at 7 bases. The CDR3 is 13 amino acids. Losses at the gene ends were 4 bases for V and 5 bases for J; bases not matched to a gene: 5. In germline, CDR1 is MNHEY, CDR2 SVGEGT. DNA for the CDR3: TGTGCCAGCAGTTCGTGGACTAGTGACGAGCAGTACTTC. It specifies CASSSWTSDEQYF.

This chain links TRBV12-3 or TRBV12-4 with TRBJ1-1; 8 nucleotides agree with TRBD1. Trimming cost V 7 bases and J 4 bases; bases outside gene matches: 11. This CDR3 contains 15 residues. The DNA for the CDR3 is TGTGCCAGCAAAACCTACAGGGGGGGGAGCACTGAAGCTTTCTTT. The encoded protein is CASKTYRGGSTEAFF.

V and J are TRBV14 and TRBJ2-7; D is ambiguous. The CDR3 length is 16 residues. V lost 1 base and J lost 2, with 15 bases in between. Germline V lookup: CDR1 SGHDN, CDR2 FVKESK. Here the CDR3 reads CASSQVGMTVTYEQYF. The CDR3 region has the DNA TGTGCCAGCAGCCAAGTAGGAATGACGGTGACCTACGAGCAGTACTTC. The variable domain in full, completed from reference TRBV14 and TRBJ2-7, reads EAGVTQFPSHSVIEKGQTVTLRCDPISGHDNLYWYRRVMGKEIKFLLHFVKESKQDESGMPNNRFLAERTGGTYSTLKVQPAELEDSGVYFCASSQVGMTVTYEQYFGPGTRLTVT.

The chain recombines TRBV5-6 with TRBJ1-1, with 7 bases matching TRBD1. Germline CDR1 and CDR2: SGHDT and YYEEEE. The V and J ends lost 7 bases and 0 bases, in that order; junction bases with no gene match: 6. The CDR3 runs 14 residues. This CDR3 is CASFQGGLNTEAFF. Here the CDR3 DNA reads TGTGCCAGCTTCCAGGGGGGGTTGAACACTGAAGCTTTCTTT.

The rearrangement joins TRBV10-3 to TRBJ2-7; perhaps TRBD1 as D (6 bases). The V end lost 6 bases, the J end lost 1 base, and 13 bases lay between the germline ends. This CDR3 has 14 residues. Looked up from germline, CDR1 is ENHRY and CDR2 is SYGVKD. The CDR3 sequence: CAIRQGQQSYEQYF. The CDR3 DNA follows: TGTGCCATCAGACAAGGACAGCAATCCTACGAGCAGTACTTC.

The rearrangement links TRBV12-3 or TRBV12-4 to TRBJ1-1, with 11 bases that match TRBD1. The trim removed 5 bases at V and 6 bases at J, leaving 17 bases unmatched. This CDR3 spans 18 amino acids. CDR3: CASSEPGQGGYGNAEAFF. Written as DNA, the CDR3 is TGTGCCAGCAGTGAACCGGGACAGGGGGGGTACGGTAACGCTGAAGCTTTCTTT.

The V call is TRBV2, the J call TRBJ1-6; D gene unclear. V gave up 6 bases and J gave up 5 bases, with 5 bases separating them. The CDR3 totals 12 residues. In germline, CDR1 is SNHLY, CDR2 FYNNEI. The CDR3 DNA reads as TGTGCCAGCAGCGGCGATAATTCACCCCTCCACTTT. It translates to CASSGDNSPLHF.

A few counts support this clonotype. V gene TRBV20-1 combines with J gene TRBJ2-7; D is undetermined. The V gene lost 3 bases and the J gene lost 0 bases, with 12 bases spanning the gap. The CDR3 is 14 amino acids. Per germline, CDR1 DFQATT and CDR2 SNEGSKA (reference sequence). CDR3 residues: CSASRRDRSYEQYF. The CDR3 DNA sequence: TGCAGTGCTAGCCGGCGTGACCGCTCCTACGAGCAGTACTTC.

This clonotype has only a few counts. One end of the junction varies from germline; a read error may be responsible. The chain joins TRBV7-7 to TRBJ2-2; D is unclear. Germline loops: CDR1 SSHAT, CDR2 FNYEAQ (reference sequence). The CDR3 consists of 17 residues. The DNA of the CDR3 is TGTGCTAGCAGCTCGAGACGTACACTCTTAAAAACCGGGGAGCTGTTTTTT. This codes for CASSSRRTLLKTGELFF.

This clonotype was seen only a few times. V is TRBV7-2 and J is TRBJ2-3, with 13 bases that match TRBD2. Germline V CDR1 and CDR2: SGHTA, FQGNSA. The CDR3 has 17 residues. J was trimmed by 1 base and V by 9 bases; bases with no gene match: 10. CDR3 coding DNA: TGTGCCAGTCGGGGACTAGCGGGGCCGAGGGGCACAGATACGCAGTATTTT. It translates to CASRGLAGPRGTDTQYF.

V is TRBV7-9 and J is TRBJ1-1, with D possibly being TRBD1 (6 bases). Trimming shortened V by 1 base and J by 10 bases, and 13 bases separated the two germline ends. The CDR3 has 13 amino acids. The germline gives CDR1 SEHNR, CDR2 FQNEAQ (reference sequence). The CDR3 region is CASSLGGQLGAFF. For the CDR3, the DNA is TGTGCCAGCAGCTTAGGGGGGCAGCTGGGAGCTTTCTTT.